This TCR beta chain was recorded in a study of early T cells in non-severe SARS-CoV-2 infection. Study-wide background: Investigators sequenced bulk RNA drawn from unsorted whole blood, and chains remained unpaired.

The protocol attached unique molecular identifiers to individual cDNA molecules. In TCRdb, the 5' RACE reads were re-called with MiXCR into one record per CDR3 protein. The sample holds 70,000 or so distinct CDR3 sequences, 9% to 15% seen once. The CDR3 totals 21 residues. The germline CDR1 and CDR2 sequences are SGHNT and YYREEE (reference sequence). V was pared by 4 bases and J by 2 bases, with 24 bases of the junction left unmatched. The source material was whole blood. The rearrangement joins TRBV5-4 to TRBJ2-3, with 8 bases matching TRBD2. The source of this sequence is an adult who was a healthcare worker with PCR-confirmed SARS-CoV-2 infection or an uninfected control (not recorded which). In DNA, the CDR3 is TGTGCCAGCAGCCCCATGGGAAGAATTACTATGAGCGGGGGACCCACAGATACGCAGTATTTT. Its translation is CASSPMGRITMSGGPTDTQYF. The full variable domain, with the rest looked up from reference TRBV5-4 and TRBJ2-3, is ETGVTQSPTHLIKTRGQQVTLRCSSQSGHNTVSWYQQALGQGPQFIFQYYREEENGRGNFPPRFSGLQFPNYSSELNVNALELDDSALYLCASSPMGRITMSGGPTDTQYFGPGTRLTVL.